Below are 6 T cell receptor beta chains sequenced from a single sample in a study of control samples from healthy donors and cancer patients. TCRdb's copy holds only in-frame clones and misses some; the assay was immunoSEQ multiplex PCR. The sample lists some 150,000 clones; 85% to 95% were seen once. The source material was blood. The receptors originated from a man in his fifties or sixties in good health.

The chain couples TRBV18 to TRBJ2-1, with D perhaps TRBD1 or TRBD2 (5 bases each). V was clipped by 6 bases and J by 1 base, with 7 bases between them. Germline CDR1 reads KGHSH; CDR2 reads LQKENI. This CDR3 is built from 13 residues. CDR3: CASSGVSYNEQFF. The CDR3 bases are TGTGCCAGCTCGGGGGTTTCCTACAATGAGCAGTTCTTC.

This clone came up a few times. V gene TRBV7-9 combines with J gene TRBJ2-1; 11 bases agree with TRBD2. V was clipped by 1 base and J by 8 bases; unmatched bases: 7. The CDR3 has 16 residues. Germline V gives CDR1 SEHNR, CDR2 FQNEAQ (reference sequence). CDR3 nucleotides: TGTGCCAGCAGCTTAGGACTAGCGGGAAATCTGGATGAGCAGTTCTTC. Translated, it gives CASSLGLAGNLDEQFF. Filled out from reference TRBV7-9 and TRBJ2-1, the complete variable domain reads DTGVSQNPRHKITKRGQNVTFRCDPISEHNRLYWYRQTLGQGPEFLTYFQNEAQLEKSRLLSDRFSAERPKGSFSTLEIQRTEQGDSAMYLCASSLGLAGNLDEQFFGPGTRLTVL.

A note on this clone: The same CDR3 is also encoded by other DNA sequences in this sample. J is TRBJ2-7 and V is TRBV15, with D hard to call. CDR3 length equals 13 residues. Germline V gene lookup returns CDR1 LNHNV and CDR2 YYDKDF (reference sequence). The V end lost 0 bases, the J end lost 3 bases, and 6 bases lay between the germline ends. The CDR3, as DNA: TGTGCCACCAGCAGAGAGGGCGGCTACGAGCAGTACTTC. This translates into CATSREGGYEQYF.

This clone was recorded only once. The chain has TRBV4-1 and TRBJ1-1, with D possibly matching TRBD1 (5 bases). The length of the CDR3 is 15 residues. Germline lookup yields CDR1 MGHRA and CDR2 YSYEKL. V was shortened by 7 bases and J by 0 bases, with 15 bases between the two germline ends. CDR3 sequence (DNA): TGCGCCAGCACCCCAGGGCCGAGTATGAACACTGAAGCTTTCTTT. Translation gives CASTPGPSMNTEAFF.

The chain combines TRBV29-1 with TRBJ2-1; 7 bases map to TRBD2. V shed 3 bases and J 8 bases; nucleotides not matched to a gene: 13. The CDR3 runs 15 residues. Germline CDR1 reads SQVTM; CDR2 reads ANQGSEA. The CDR3 DNA reads as TGCAGCGTTGATGGGGTGGCGGGAGTTGGGGATGAGCAGTTCTTC. Protein product: CSVDGVAGVGDEQFF.

This clone was detected only a few times. The rearrangement uses TRBV6-2 or TRBV6-3 and TRBJ2-7; 10 nucleotides line up with TRBD2. The germline CDR1 and CDR2 sequences are MNHEY and SVGEGT. The CDR3 runs 15 residues. Trimming cost V 4 bases and J 4 bases; bases outside gene matches: 7. For the CDR3, the DNA is TGTGCCAGCAGTTGGGCCGGGACTAGCGATTACGAGCAGTACTTC. This codes for CASSWAGTSDYEQYF.